These 21 T cell receptor beta chains were all obtained from the same sample, sequenced in a study of cytomegalovirus exposure and HLA in healthy donors. The PCR had 60 Vbeta and 13 Jbeta primers. The repertoire was sequenced with immunoSEQ multiplex PCR; TCRdb's copy has only in-frame clones and lacks some. The sample has approximately 140,000 clones, around 78% seen once; the top ten hold about 6.8%. The sequencing input was PBMCs. The receptors derive from a woman in her forties in good health and CMV-seropositive.

The chain has TRBV10-3 and TRBJ2-5; maybe TRBD2 (5 bases). The J call is in doubt because the DNA end fits TRBJ2-7 better. Germline V gives CDR1 ENHRY, CDR2 SYGVKD. CDR3 size: 12 residues. CDR3 DNA: TGTGCCATCAGTGAAGGAGGATACGAGCAGTACTTC. Its translation is CAISEGGYEQYF.

The rearrangement uses TRBV10-3 and TRBJ2-3; 15 bases are a match to TRBD2. This CDR3 spans 17 amino acids. The V gene end was trimmed by 5 bases and the J gene end by 7 bases; junction bases not matched to a gene: 10. Germline V gives CDR1 ENHRY, CDR2 SYGVKD. Written as DNA, the CDR3 is TGTGCCATCAGTCGGGGGACTAGCGGGGGGCCGGGGAATACGCAGTATTTT. Its protein product is CAISRGTSGGPGNTQYF.

The chain has TRBV4-1 and TRBJ2-2; 10 positions match TRBD1. CDR3 size: 17 residues. The germline V gene has CDR1 MGHRA and CDR2 YSYEKL. Trimming at V came to 0 bases and at J to 8 bases, leaving 9 bases not matched to a gene. CDR3 bases: TGCGCCAGCAGCCAAGACGGGCAGACAGGGGGCAGAGGGGAGCTGTTTTTT. Its protein product is CASSQDGQTGGRGELFF.

Worth noting for this clone: Compared with germline, one end of the junction differs, possibly owing to a read error. The chain carries TRBV6-6 and TRBJ2-7, with 13 bases that match TRBD2. The germline gives CDR1 MNHNY, CDR2 SVGAGI (reference sequence). CDR3 length equals 15 residues. CDR3 in amino acids: CASSYLGLAGIQVPF. The CDR3, as DNA: TGTGCCAGCAGTTACCTGGGACTAGCGGGAATACAAGTTCCCTTC.

As regards this clone: One end of the junction varies from germline; a read error may be responsible. This sample also contains other DNA sequences that code for the same CDR3. The chain couples TRBV7-8 to TRBJ2-5; D possibly corresponds to TRBD2 (5 bases). This CDR3 is built from 11 residues. The V gene's germline CDR1 is SGHVS and CDR2 FQNEAQ. The CDR3: CASSLVGLAHF. In DNA, the CDR3 is TGTGCCAGCAGCTTAGTAGGGCTAGCCCACTTC. Filled out from reference TRBV7-8 and TRBJ2-5, the complete variable domain reads GAGVSQSPRYKVAKRGQDVALRCDPISGHVSLFWYQQALGQGPEFLTYFQNEAQLDKSGLPSDRFFAERPEGSVSTLKIQRTQQEDSAVYLCASSLVGLAHFGPGTRLLVL.

The chain links TRBV30 to TRBJ2-5; no reliable D call. CDR3 length: 13 amino acids. Germline values: CDR1 GTSNPN, CDR2 SVGIG (reference sequence). Trimming took 4 bases from V and 5 from J, leaving 14 bases between them. CDR3 nucleotide sequence: TGTGCCTGGAATACTCTCCCCGCGGAGACCCAGTACTTC. Its protein is CAWNTLPAETQYF.

The J gene is TRBJ2-1, the V gene TRBV18; TRBD1 aligns across 9 bases. This CDR3 contains 15 residues. V lost 3 bases, J lost 7 bases, and 7 bases stayed unmatched. Germline V gene sequence: CDR1 KGHSH, CDR2 LQKENI. Here the CDR3 reads CASSPDRGVGNEQFF. For the CDR3, the DNA is TGTGCCAGCTCACCGGACAGGGGAGTAGGTAATGAGCAGTTCTTC.

The chain couples TRBV29-1 to TRBJ2-1; the D is unclear. V lost 5 bases, J lost 5 bases, and 4 bases lay in between. CDR1 is SQVTM, CDR2 ANQGSEA, per germline. The CDR3 is 10 amino acids. DNA for the CDR3: TGCAGCGTTTATAACAATGAGCAGTTCTTC. Its protein product is CSVYNNEQFF.

The CDR3 reads CATSPREKETQYF. The CDR3 DNA reads TGTGCCACCAGCCCGAGGGAAAAAGAGACCCAGTACTTC. The chain links TRBV15 to TRBJ2-5, with D perhaps TRBD2 (5 bases). Trimming shortened V by 5 bases and J by 3 bases, and 10 bases separated the two germline ends. CDR1 is LNHNV, CDR2 YYDKDF, per germline (reference sequence). The CDR3 covers 13 residues.

This clone occurred a few times. J is TRBJ2-2 and V is TRBV4-1; 13 bases line up with TRBD2. CDR1 is MGHRA, CDR2 YSYEKL, per germline. The length of the CDR3 is 19 residues. J lost 7 bases, V lost 5 bases, and 16 bases had no gene match. The CDR3 region is CASSSSPGTSGTTGGELFF. For the CDR3, the DNA is TGCGCCAGCAGCTCATCCCCCGGGACTAGCGGGACTACGGGCGGGGAGCTGTTTTTT.

The rearrangement joins TRBV6-6 to TRBJ2-5; TRBD1 aligns across 10 bases. CDR3 length equals 15 residues. The ends lost 6 bases at V and 5 bases at J; junction bases unmatched: 9. Germline V gene data show CDR1 as MNHNY and CDR2 as SVGAGI (reference sequence). This CDR3 reads CASRSGTGDWETQYF. CDR3 nucleotide sequence: TGTGCCAGCAGATCCGGGACAGGGGATTGGGAGACCCAGTACTTC.

This clone was seen just once. One end of the junction is discordant with germline, which a read error may explain. The chain employs TRBV27 and TRBJ1-5, with TRBD1 identical over 10 bases. This CDR3 region has 14 residues. Per germline, CDR1 MNHEY and CDR2 SMNVEV (reference sequence). CDR3 sequence: CARDRDRGHHPQHF. The DNA of the CDR3 is TGTGCCAGAGACCGGGACAGGGGCCATCACCCCCAGCATTTT.

In its sample, this clone was seen once. The gene calls are TRBV19 and TRBJ2-1, with a possible D match to TRBD1 (5 bases). The germline CDR1 and CDR2 sequences are LNHDA and SQIVND (reference sequence). CDR3 length: 11 amino acids. V was clipped by 11 bases and J by 7 bases, with 12 bases between them. In DNA form, the CDR3 reads TGTGCCGGACACGGGTGGAATGAGCAGTTCTTC. Amino acid sequence: CAGHGWNEQFF.

The gene calls are TRBV2 and TRBJ1-6, with 10 nucleotides matching TRBD1. The length of the CDR3 is 15 residues. J gave up 10 bases and V 6 bases, and 9 bases lay outside the gene matches. Germline CDR1 SNHLY, CDR2 FYNNEI. This CDR3 is CASRPPGTGVSPLHF. DNA for the CDR3: TGTGCCAGCAGACCTCCCGGGACAGGGGTCTCACCCCTCCACTTT.

The chain is built from TRBV18 and TRBJ2-3, with TRBD2 as a possible D gene (5 bases). In germline, CDR1 is KGHSH, CDR2 LQKENI. The CDR3 contains 15 residues. The ends were cut back, 2 bases at V and 1 base at J, with 10 bases in the middle. The CDR3 coding sequence is TGTGCCAGCTCACCAAGTGCGGGCGGCACAGATACGCAGTATTTT. This translates into CASSPSAGGTDTQYF.

The chain employs TRBV5-1 and TRBJ2-1, with 11 bases fitting TRBD2. Trimming removed 1 base from V and 5 bases from J; junction bases left unmatched: 2. This CDR3 is 15 amino acids long. Germline loops: CDR1 SGHRS, CDR2 YFSETQ. The CDR3 nucleotides are TGCGCCAGCAGCTTGCTAGCGGGAGGCAACAATGAGCAGTTCTTC. Translation gives CASSLLAGGNNEQFF. The variable domain in full, with the rest retrieved from reference TRBV5-1 and TRBJ2-1, is KAGVTQTPRYLIKTRGQQVTLSCSPISGHRSVSWYQQTPGQGLQFLFEYFSETQRNKGNFPGRFSGRQFSNSRSEMNVSTLELGDSALYLCASSLLAGGNNEQFFGPGTRLTVL.

This clone was detected only a few times. This chain joins TRBV13 and TRBJ2-1, with 7 nucleotides matching TRBD2. Germline loops: CDR1 PRHDT, CDR2 FYEKMQ (reference sequence). With V trimmed by 0 bases and J by 4 bases, 6 bases remained unmatched. The CDR3 has 16 residues. CDR3 residues: CASSLGLSSGYNEQFF. In DNA form, the CDR3 reads TGTGCCAGCAGCTTAGGCCTGTCTAGCGGTTACAATGAGCAGTTCTTC.

The rearrangement joins TRBV9 to TRBJ2-7, with D maybe TRBD2 (5 bases). CDR1 and CDR2 (germline): SGDLS, YYNGEE. This CDR3 has 14 residues. Trimming pared 0 bases from V and 4 bases from J, leaving 11 bases between. CDR3 nucleotide sequence: TGTGCCAGCAGCGTAGACGGGATAAGGTACGAGCAGTACTTC. Encoded protein: CASSVDGIRYEQYF. Full variable domain (missing parts from reference TRBV9 and TRBJ2-7): DSGVTQTPKHLITATGQRVTLRCSPRSGDLSVYWYQQSLDQGLQFLIQYYNGEERAKGNILERFSAQQFPDLHSELNLSSLELGDSALYFCASSVDGIRYEQYFGPGTRLTVT.

Only a few counts were recorded for this clone. For the CDR3, the DNA is TGTGCCATCAGTGCCGCGGACTACAATGAGCAGTTCTTC. It specifies CAISAADYNEQFF. This chain uses TRBV10-3 with TRBJ2-1; D not resolved. Germline V gene lookup returns CDR1 ENHRY and CDR2 SYGVKD. There are 13 residues in the CDR3. Trimming took 4 bases from V and 3 from J, leaving 7 bases between them.

The chain employs TRBV5-6 and TRBJ2-5; the D gene is possibly TRBD1 (8 bases). Germline V gene data show CDR1 as SGHDT and CDR2 as YYEEEE. This CDR3 region has 13 residues. V was clipped by 2 bases and J by 5 bases, with 10 bases between them. This chain's CDR3 is CASSLQGGETQYF. CDR3 sequence (DNA): TGTGCCAGCAGCTTACAGGGGGGGGAGACCCAGTACTTC. The entire variable domain, with the rest obtained from reference TRBV5-6 and TRBJ2-5, is as follows: DAGVTQSPTHLIKTRGQQVTLRCSPKSGHDTVSWYQQALGQGPQFIFQYYEEEERQRGNFPDRFSGHQFPNYSSELNVNALLLGDSALYLCASSLQGGETQYFGPGTRLLVL.

V gene TRBV28 combines with J gene TRBJ2-1; D call uncertain. Trimming shortened V by 1 base and J by 9 bases, and 4 bases separated the two germline ends. Germline CDR1 MDHEN, CDR2 SYDVKM. CDR3 length: 11 amino acids. The CDR3 region is CASSLSGEQFF. DNA of the CDR3: TGTGCCAGCAGTTTATCCGGTGAGCAGTTCTTC.